The text below deals with one TCR beta chain. Extraction yielded at least 5 micrograms of total RNA per sample. A second about 7 to 11 cycle PCR used barcoded and J-beta primers. TCRdb re-analysed the 5' RACE reads in MiXCR, keeping a single row per CDR3 protein. The sample comprises about 1.8 million distinct CDR3 sequences, 49% of which are singletons, and 2.1% rests with the top ten. CDR3 length: 16 amino acids. V lost 5 bases and J lost 4; bases outside the gene matches: 7. In germline, CDR1 is SEHNR, CDR2 FQNEAQ (reference sequence). These data originate in a study of blood T cells in healthy people across ages.

The receptor comes from a woman between 40 and 50 years old in good health. The genes are TRBV7-9 and TRBJ2-2; 10 nucleotides line up with TRBD2. Sequenced material: blood. The CDR3, as DNA: TGTGCCAGCAGCCAGAGCGGGGGGGCGAGCACCGGGGAGCTGTTTTTT. It is translated as CASSQSGGASTGELFF.